The clone carrying this TCR beta chain was seen only once. The antigen is undetermined. Germline trimming cut 5 bases from V and 4 bases from J; bases unmatched to any gene: 6. Germline assignment: CDR1 LNHDA and CDR2 SQIVND (reference sequence). The CDR3 loop spans 14 amino acids. Clones were sequenced by immunoSEQ multiplex PCR, and TCRdb holds only the in-frame ones, with some missing. Of nearly 100,000 clones listed, 90% are singletons. This entry comes from a study of graft-versus-host responses after intestinal transplantation. The overall study: Recipients were all induced with anti-thymocyte globulin, then given tacrolimus and steroids for roughly 3 years.

Study observations and caveats: Early post-transplant declines in HvG were associated with peak levels of circulating GvH clones. Recipient marrow held GvH clones, some first seen in ileum or blood.

The clonotype was recovered from a human patient who received an intestinal transplant, so some T cells may come from the graft donor. The genes are TRBV19 and TRBJ2-7, with 9 bases fitting TRBD1. The sequencing here drew on PBMCs, taken 450 to 480 days after intestinal transplant. CDR3 nucleotides: TGTGCCAGTAGTGCCACAGGGGGCGCGTACGAGCAGTACTTC. This gives the protein CASSATGGAYEQYF.